This TCR beta chain was captured in a study of blood T cell repertoires in COVID-19. Overall study: Researchers got acute and convalescent COVID-19 samples from the United States, Italy and Spain. From T cells, B-cell-depleted T cells, or PBMCs came the material, which was cDNA or gDNA.

Original handling: Amplification with reference gene primers provided the estimates of nucleated cell counts. Here immunoSEQ multiplex PCR was the method, and the copy in TCRdb shows in-frame clones only, minus some. V, J and clone size derive from that table, while D and trimming were established from the DNA sequence. The table records over 150,000 clones, 70% to 80% of them present only once. The sequenced material came from peripheral blood. The TCR sequence derives from a woman aged 50 to 60 with acute or convalescent COVID-19.

The CDR3 loop is CAISEWGGGTQNQPQHF. The CDR3, as DNA: TGTGCCATCAGTGAGTGGGGGGGTGGAACGCAAAATCAGCCCCAGCATTTT. The rearrangement uses TRBV10-3 and TRBJ1-5; D might be TRBD1 (5 bases). Germline CDR1 and CDR2: ENHRY and SYGVKD. Trimming took off 1 base at V and 4 bases at J, with 17 bases between the two ends. This CDR3 spans 17 amino acids.